This entry lists 10 T cell receptor beta chains sequenced from one sample in a study of siplizumab effects on memory and regulatory T cells. Using immunoSEQ multiplex PCR, the repertoire was profiled, and TCRdb retains in-frame clones only, with some absent. There are about 100,000 clones in the sample; about 91% occur only once, and roughly 0.15% lies in the top ten. Input material: CD4+ T cells sorted from blood. These receptors were collected from a human donor in good health.

This clone was counted a single time. The J gene is TRBJ2-7, the V gene TRBV7-2; TRBD1 matches at 12 bases. CDR1 is SGHTA and CDR2 is FQGNSA in the germline V gene. The CDR3 sequence is 14 residues long. V shed 5 bases, J shed 2 bases, and the junction held 1 base outside the gene matches. In DNA form, the CDR3 reads TGTGCCAGCAGCCGGGACAGGGGGCCCTACGAGCAGTACTTC. Translation: CASSRDRGPYEQYF. The whole variable domain, filled in from reference TRBV7-2 and TRBJ2-7, reads GAGVSQSPSNKVTEKGKDVELRCDPISGHTALYWYRQSLGQGLEFLIYFQGNSAPDKSGLPSDRFSAERTGGSVSTLTIQRTQQEDSAVYLCASSRDRGPYEQYFGPGTRLTVT.

The chain has TRBV9 and TRBJ2-7; D possibly matches TRBD1 or TRBD2 (5 bases each). The V gene lost 0 bases and the J gene lost 5 bases, with 21 bases spanning the gap. Germline V gene sequence: CDR1 SGDLS, CDR2 YYNGEE. This CDR3 is built from 17 residues. CDR3 sequence (DNA): TGTGCCAGCAGCGTAGGTTACCGACAGTCCCCGAGGGACGAGCAGTACTTC. It translates to CASSVGYRQSPRDEQYF. The whole variable domain, filled in from reference TRBV9 and TRBJ2-7, reads DSGVTQTPKHLITATGQRVTLRCSPRSGDLSVYWYQQSLDQGLQFLIQYYNGEERAKGNILERFSAQQFPDLHSELNLSSLELGDSALYFCASSVGYRQSPRDEQYFGPGTRLTVT.

The rearrangement links TRBV5-1 to TRBJ1-1, with D uncertain. Trimming pared 1 base from V and 1 base from J, leaving 8 bases between. The CDR3 loop spans 14 amino acids. CDR1 and CDR2 (germline): SGHRS, YFSETQ. CDR3 sequence (DNA): TGCGCCAGCAGCTTGATTCTGGAGAACACTGAAGCTTTCTTT. This translates into CASSLILENTEAFF. The full variable domain, completed using reference TRBV5-1 and TRBJ1-1, is KAGVTQTPRYLIKTRGQQVTLSCSPISGHRSVSWYQQTPGQGLQFLFEYFSETQRNKGNFPGRFSGRQFSNSRSEMNVSTLELGDSALYLCASSLILENTEAFFGQGTRLTVV.

V is TRBV9 and J is TRBJ2-1; 10 bases fit TRBD1. Germline assignment: CDR1 SGDLS and CDR2 YYNGEE. V shed 0 bases and J 6 bases; nucleotides not matched to a gene: 6. There are 16 residues in the CDR3. CDR3 nucleotide sequence: TGTGCCAGCAGCGTAGAGGGGGACAGGGGAGGCAATGAGCAGTTCTTC. Encoded protein: CASSVEGDRGGNEQFF.

V usage is TRBV15 and J usage is TRBJ2-6, with D perhaps matching TRBD2 (5 bases). V shed 8 bases and J shed 2 bases, with 10 bases lying between them. Germline V gene data show CDR1 as LNHNV and CDR2 as YYDKDF (reference sequence). This CDR3 has 14 residues. The CDR3 here is CATGRSPGANVLTF. The CDR3 DNA sequence: TGTGCCACCGGGAGAAGCCCTGGGGCCAACGTCCTGACTTTC.

The chain links TRBV7-2 to TRBJ2-1, with 12 bases matching TRBD1. This CDR3 is built from 14 residues. Germline V CDR1 and CDR2: SGHTA, FQGNSA. Trimming cost V 8 bases and J 6 bases; bases outside gene matches: 5. CDR3 region: CASVWDRGPNEQFF. The CDR3 nucleotides are TGTGCCAGCGTTTGGGACAGGGGGCCCAATGAGCAGTTCTTC.

The chain combines TRBV7-9 with TRBJ1-1; D is unresolved. Germline CDR1 reads SEHNR; CDR2 reads FQNEAQ (reference sequence). This CDR3 contains 14 residues. V was cut by 5 bases and J by 3 bases, with 13 bases left in between. The CDR3 bases are TGTGCCAGCAGCCACGGACTTTCAGACACTGAAGCTTTCTTT. It encodes CASSHGLSDTEAFF.

The chain combines TRBV19 with TRBJ1-2; D is unclear. Between the trimmed V and J ends, which lost 3 bases and 2 bases, there was a span of 13 bases. CDR3 length: 15 amino acids. Germline CDR1 LNHDA, CDR2 SQIVND (reference sequence). CDR3 nucleotides: TGTGCCAGTAGTATTGTTTGGCAACCCAACTATGGCTACACCTTC. It codes for CASSIVWQPNYGYTF.

V gene TRBV6-1 combines with J gene TRBJ2-1; tentatively, D is TRBD2 (5 bases). Germline V gene sequence: CDR1 MNHNS, CDR2 SASEGT. V lost 6 bases and J 6 bases, leaving 9 bases between the germline ends. CDR3 length: 12 residues. CDR3 bases: TGTGCCAGCAGGGGGAGTTCCAATGAGCAGTTCTTC. Amino acids: CASRGSSNEQFF.

This CDR3 is CASSSQTAGNTIYF. In DNA, the CDR3 is TGTGCCAGCAGCTCCCAGACAGCTGGAAACACCATATATTTT. V is TRBV5-5 and J is TRBJ1-3; D possibly corresponds to TRBD1 (5 bases). This CDR3 comprises 14 residues. V was pared by 3 bases and J by 2 bases, with 9 bases between. Germline-derived CDR1 and CDR2 are SGHKS and YYEKEE (reference sequence).